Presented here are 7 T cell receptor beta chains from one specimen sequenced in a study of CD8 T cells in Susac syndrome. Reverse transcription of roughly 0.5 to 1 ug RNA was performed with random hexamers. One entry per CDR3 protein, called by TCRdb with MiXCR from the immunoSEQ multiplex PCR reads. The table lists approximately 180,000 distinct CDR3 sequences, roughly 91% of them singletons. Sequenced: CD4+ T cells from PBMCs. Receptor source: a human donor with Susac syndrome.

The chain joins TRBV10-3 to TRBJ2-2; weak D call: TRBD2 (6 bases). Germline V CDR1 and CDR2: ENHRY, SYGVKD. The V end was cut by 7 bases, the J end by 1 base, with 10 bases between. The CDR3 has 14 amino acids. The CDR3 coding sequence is TGTGCCATCAACCCCGGGGGGAACACCGGGGAGCTGTTTTTT. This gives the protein CAINPGGNTGELFF.

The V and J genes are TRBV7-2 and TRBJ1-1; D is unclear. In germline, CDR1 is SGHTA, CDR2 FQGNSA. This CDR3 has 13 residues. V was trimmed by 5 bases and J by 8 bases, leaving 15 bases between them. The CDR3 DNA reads TGTGCCAGCAGCCCTTTTCCTCGGGTGGAAGCTTTCTTT. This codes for CASSPFPRVEAFF. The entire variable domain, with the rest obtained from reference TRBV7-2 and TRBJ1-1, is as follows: GAGVSQSPSNKVTEKGKDVELRCDPISGHTALYWYRQSLGQGLEFLIYFQGNSAPDKSGLPSDRFSAERTGGSVSTLTIQRTQQEDSAVYLCASSPFPRVEAFFGQGTRLTVV.

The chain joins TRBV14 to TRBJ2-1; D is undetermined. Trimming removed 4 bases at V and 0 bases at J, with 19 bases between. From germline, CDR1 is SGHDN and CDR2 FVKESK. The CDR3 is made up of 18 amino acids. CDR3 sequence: CASSPNVGYKYSYNEQFF. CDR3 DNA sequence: TGTGCCAGCAGCCCGAATGTTGGATACAAGTACTCCTACAATGAGCAGTTCTTC.

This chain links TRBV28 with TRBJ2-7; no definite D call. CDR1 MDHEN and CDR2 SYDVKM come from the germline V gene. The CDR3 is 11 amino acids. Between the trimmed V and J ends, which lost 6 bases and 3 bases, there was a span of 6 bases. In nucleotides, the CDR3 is TGTGCCAGCAGCATAAGCTACGAGCAGTACTTC. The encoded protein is CASSISYEQYF. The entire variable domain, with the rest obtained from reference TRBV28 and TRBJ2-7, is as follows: DVKVTQSSRYLVKRTGEKVFLECVQDMDHENMFWYRQDPGLGLRLIYFSYDVKMKEKGDIPEGYSVSREKKERFSLILESASTNQTSMYLCASSISYEQYFGPGTRLTVT.

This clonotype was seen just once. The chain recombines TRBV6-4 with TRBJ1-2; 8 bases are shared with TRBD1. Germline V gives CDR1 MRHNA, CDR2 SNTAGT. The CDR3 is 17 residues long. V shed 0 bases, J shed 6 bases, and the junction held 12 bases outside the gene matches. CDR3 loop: CASSDSKGQGVIDGYTF. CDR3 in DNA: TGTGCCAGCAGTGACTCTAAAGGACAGGGAGTGATTGATGGCTACACCTTC.

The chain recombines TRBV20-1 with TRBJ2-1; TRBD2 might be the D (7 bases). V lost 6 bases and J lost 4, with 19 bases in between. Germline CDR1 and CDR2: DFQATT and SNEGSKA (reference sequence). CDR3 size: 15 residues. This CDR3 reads CSATGGGRSYNEQFF. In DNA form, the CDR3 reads TGCAGTGCCACGGGGGGCGGGAGATCGTACAATGAGCAGTTCTTC.

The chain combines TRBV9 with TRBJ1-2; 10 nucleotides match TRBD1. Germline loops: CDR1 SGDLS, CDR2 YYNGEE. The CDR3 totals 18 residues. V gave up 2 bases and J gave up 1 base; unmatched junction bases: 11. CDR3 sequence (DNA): TGTGCCAGCAGCGTGTCCAACCGGGACAGGGGCGATAACTATGGCTACACCTTC. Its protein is CASSVSNRDRGDNYGYTF.